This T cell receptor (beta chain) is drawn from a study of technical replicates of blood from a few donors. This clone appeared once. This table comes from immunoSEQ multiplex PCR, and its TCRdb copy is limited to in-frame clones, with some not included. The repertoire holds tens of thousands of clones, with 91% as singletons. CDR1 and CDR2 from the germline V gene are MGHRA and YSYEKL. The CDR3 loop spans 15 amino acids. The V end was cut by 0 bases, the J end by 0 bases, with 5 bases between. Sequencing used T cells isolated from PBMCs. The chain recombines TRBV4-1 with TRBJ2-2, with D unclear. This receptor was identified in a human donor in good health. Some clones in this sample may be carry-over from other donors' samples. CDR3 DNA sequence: TGCGCCAGCAGCCAAGAGGCCACGAACACCGGGGAGCTGTTTTTT. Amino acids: CASSQEATNTGELFF.